The 21 T cell receptor beta chains listed next were all sequenced from one sample in a study of blood T cells in healthy people across ages (dated by TCRdb to about 2015). The library was built by means of 5' RACE. A second PCR of 7 to 11 cycles was performed with a sample-barcoded 5' primer and a J-beta primer mix. The public reads were run again by TCRdb, first through fastp at Q25 and then through MiXCR, and only productive beta chains were kept. Identical CDR3 proteins give one entry, which carries the most common genes and DNA. This sample holds 1.8 million or so distinct CDR3 sequences; approximately 40% were observed only once. 23% of the sample belongs to the ten largest clones. The specimen was blood. The source of these receptors is a human donor in good health.

There are a few counts of this clonotype. The chain has TRBV7-8 and TRBJ1-5; 7 nucleotides agree with TRBD1. V lost 4 bases, J lost 3 bases, and 6 bases stayed unmatched. Germline-derived CDR1 and CDR2 are SGHVS and FQNEAQ. This CDR3 has 15 amino acids. CDR3 sequence: CASSSPGQNNQPQHF. As DNA, the CDR3 is TGTGCCAGCAGCTCCCCGGGACAGAACAATCAGCCCCAGCATTTT.

In its sample, this clonotype was seen a few times. The chain joins TRBV7-2 to TRBJ2-1, with TRBD1 matching over 8 bases. The V gene end was trimmed by 0 bases and the J gene end by 2 bases; junction bases not matched to a gene: 3. Per the germline V gene, CDR1 is SGHTA and CDR2 is FQGNSA. The CDR3 runs to 16 residues. DNA for the CDR3: TGTGCCAGCAGCTTAGCGGGACAGGCCCCCTACAATGAGCAGTTCTTC. It is translated as CASSLAGQAPYNEQFF.

This rearrangement joins TRBV6-6 to TRBJ2-5; D possibly corresponds to TRBD2 (6 bases). Germline values: CDR1 MNHNY, CDR2 SVGAGI (reference sequence). The V gene lost 5 bases and the J gene lost 11 bases, with 18 bases spanning the gap. The CDR3 has 13 amino acids. CDR3 coding DNA: TGTGCCAGCAGTAGTCCCGGGGGTTTTGAGCAGTACTTC. Translated, it gives CASSSPGGFEQYF.

The rearrangement uses TRBV30 and TRBJ1-1; no reliable D call. CDR3 length equals 12 residues. The germline CDR1 and CDR2 sequences are GTSNPN and SVGIG (reference sequence). Trimming pared 3 bases from V and 5 bases from J, leaving 10 bases between. CDR3 in DNA: TGTGCCTGGAGGACGGGTTGGACTGAAGCTTTCTTT. As protein: CAWRTGWTEAFF.

The V call is TRBV20-1, the J call TRBJ2-1; 10 bases align to TRBD2. This CDR3 is 19 amino acids long. V dropped 0 bases and J dropped 5; count of bases not matched to a gene: 16. Germline V gene lookup returns CDR1 DFQATT and CDR2 SNEGSKA (reference sequence). CDR3 in DNA: TGCAGTGCTAGAGATCTCGAACTAGCGGGGAGGTTTGGCAACAATGAGCAGTTCTTC. Translating gives CSARDLELAGRFGNNEQFF.

The table lists this clonotype with a few counts. J is TRBJ2-1 and V is TRBV5-1; D call uncertain. CDR3 length equals 11 residues. Germline lookup yields CDR1 SGHRS and CDR2 YFSETQ. V shed 6 bases and J shed 13 bases, with 14 bases lying between them. This CDR3 is CASMVGSRQFF. The CDR3 region has the DNA TGCGCCAGCATGGTTGGCAGTCGACAGTTCTTC.

The chain carries TRBV15 and TRBJ1-5, with D perhaps matching TRBD1 (6 bases). The CDR3 has 16 residues. CDR1 is LNHNV and CDR2 is YYDKDF in the germline V gene (reference sequence). The ends were cut back, 5 bases at V and 4 bases at J, with 18 bases in the middle. CDR3 protein: CATSGLLGGRNQPQHF. In nucleotides, the CDR3 is TGTGCCACCAGCGGCCTTCTCGGGGGCCGGAATCAGCCCCAGCATTTT.

For this clonotype: An end of the junction differs from the germline gene, which may be a read error. The CDR3 region has the DNA TGTGCCAGCAGGAACAGGGGGCCTGGCCACACCTTC. Protein product: CASRNRGPGHTF. This sequence joins TRBV27 and TRBJ1-2; TRBD1 aligns across 9 bases. The CDR3 consists of 12 residues. CDR1 is MNHEY, CDR2 SMNVEV, per germline (reference sequence).

In this sample, this clonotype turned up a few times. The genes are TRBV12-3 or TRBV12-4 and TRBJ1-2, with 9 bases identical to TRBD1. The CDR3 is 13 residues long. Trimming cost V 6 bases and J 8 bases; bases outside gene matches: 7. The CDR3 here is CASRQTGGQGYTF. DNA of the CDR3: TGTGCCAGCAGGCAAACAGGGGGCCAGGGCTACACCTTC.

This chain links TRBV12-3 or TRBV12-4 with TRBJ1-5; a possible D gene is TRBD1 (6 bases). The CDR3 consists of 14 residues. The V end lost 3 bases, the J end lost 7 bases, and 13 bases lay between the germline ends. DNA of the CDR3: TGTGCCAGCAGTTTTGACAGCCAGGGGCAGCCCCAGCATTTT. It is translated as CASSFDSQGQPQHF.

The table lists this clonotype with many counts. The chain uses TRBV5-6 and TRBJ2-4, with TRBD2 as a possible D gene (5 bases). Trimming pared 0 bases from V and 5 bases from J, leaving 9 bases between. The CDR3 has 14 amino acids. The germline gives CDR1 SGHDT, CDR2 YYEEEE. For the CDR3, the DNA is TGTGCCAGCAGCTTGGTTATCGGGGAAAACATTCAGTACTTC. This sequence encodes CASSLVIGENIQYF.

The chain joins TRBV6-5 to TRBJ2-2, with D possibly matching TRBD2 (5 bases). CDR1 is MNHEY and CDR2 is SVGAGI in the germline V gene. The length of the CDR3 is 14 residues. Trimming left V 2 bases short and J 6 bases short, with 10 bases between. CDR3 sequence: CASSYQTTAGELFF. In nucleotides, the CDR3 is TGTGCCAGCAGTTACCAGACTACGGCCGGGGAGCTGTTTTTT.

This clonotype was detected a few times. This rearrangement joins TRBV29-1 to TRBJ2-5; D ambiguous. This CDR3 region has 11 residues. Germline CDR1 SQVTM, CDR2 ANQGSEA. Deletions cut 5 bases from V and 4 bases from J, with 8 bases between. The CDR3 nucleotides are TGCAGCGTTCTTTCGGGAGAGACCCAGTACTTC. Protein product: CSVLSGETQYF.

This clonotype was seen at least ten times. The CDR3 DNA is TGTGCCAGCAGCCTACAGGGGGCAGATAGGGGAGAGACCCAGTACTTC. The encoded protein is CASSLQGADRGETQYF. V gene TRBV7-2 combines with J gene TRBJ2-5; 9 bases match TRBD1. J was trimmed by 4 bases and V by 5 bases; bases with no gene match: 11. Germline CDR1 reads SGHTA; CDR2 reads FQGNSA. There are 16 residues in the CDR3.

V usage is TRBV4-3 and J usage is TRBJ2-2, with D perhaps matching TRBD2 (7 bases). V lost 4 bases, J lost 7 bases, and 16 bases lay in between. Germline V gene sequence: CDR1 LGHNA, CDR2 YSLEER. The CDR3 totals 15 residues. The CDR3 DNA follows: TGCGCCAGCAGCCCAGTCGGGGGGCGGAACGGGGAGCTGTTTTTT. Protein product: CASSPVGGRNGELFF.

This clonotype appeared a few times. This chain uses TRBV12-3 or TRBV12-4 with TRBJ2-3; D is perhaps TRBD2 (5 bases). The CDR3 totals 20 residues. V was clipped by 0 bases and J by 2 bases, with 24 bases between them. The CDR3 coding sequence is TGTGCCAGCAGTTTAGCCAAGTGGTTGTTTCAAGCGGATAACACAGATACGCAGTATTTT. Translated, it gives CASSLAKWLFQADNTDTQYF.

This clonotype was observed once. This chain links TRBV12-3 or TRBV12-4 with TRBJ2-1; D is unclear. This CDR3 region has 13 residues. Trimming shortened V by 8 bases and J by 5 bases, and 13 bases separated the two germline ends. CDR3 residues: CASGRFRNNEQFF. The CDR3 nucleotides read TGTGCCAGCGGCAGATTTCGGAACAATGAGCAGTTCTTC.

V gene TRBV6-5 combines with J gene TRBJ1-6; no firm D call. The CDR3 has 14 residues. Deletions cut 1 base from V and 9 bases from J, with 10 bases between. Germline CDR1 and CDR2: MNHEY and SVGAGI. CDR3 sequence: CASSYFPGGSPLHF. The CDR3 bases are TGTGCCAGCAGTTACTTCCCGGGAGGTTCACCCCTCCACTTT.

The sample holds a few counts of this clonotype. J is TRBJ2-4 and V is TRBV4-1; TRBD2 might be the D (5 bases). Germline CDR1 is MGHRA and CDR2 is YSYEKL. The CDR3 spans 15 residues. V shed 5 bases and J shed 5 bases, with 16 bases lying between them. The CDR3 loop is CASSVNPGSQNIQYF. As DNA, the CDR3 is TGCGCCAGCAGCGTTAACCCGGGATCGCAAAACATTCAGTACTTC.

This clonotype was seen a few times. The chain combines TRBV7-6 with TRBJ2-3; the D is unclear. The V gene lost 5 bases and the J gene lost 1 base, with 16 bases spanning the gap. The CDR3 loop spans 16 amino acids. Germline CDR1 SGHVS, CDR2 FNYEAQ. This CDR3 reads CASSVTTTWGTDTQYF. In DNA, the CDR3 is TGTGCCAGCAGCGTAACAACTACTTGGGGCACAGATACGCAGTATTTT.

The chain couples TRBV24-1 to TRBJ2-7; D not resolved. CDR3 length equals 13 residues. V shed 2 bases and J shed 4 bases, with 8 bases lying between them. The germline V gene has CDR1 KGHDR and CDR2 SFDVKD. The CDR3 DNA reads TGTGCCACCAGTGATTCTTCAAGATACGAGCAGTACTTC. Its translation is CATSDSSRYEQYF.